This TCR beta chain was captured in a study of CXCR3-negative and CXCR3-positive naive CD8 T cells. Study-level background: Every library held about 1.5 +/- 0.3 million TRB reads, and the total came to 130 million to 150 million.

It was by 5' RACE with UMI labels that the TRB cDNA libraries were prepared. After re-calling the 5' RACE reads, TCRdb lists one entry per CDR3 protein, DNA absent. The sample table sets out approximately 49,000 distinct CDR3 sequences. Details on this clonotype: What it binds is not known.

Study-level results: Post-cryopreservation CXCR3 expression was partly diminished, and the bulk of assays employed fresh PBMCs. The study found comparably high diversity in both naive subsets and much lower diversity in memory CD8+ cells.

Germline V gives CDR1 LNHNV, CDR2 YYDKDF (reference sequence). The CDR3 sequence is 15 residues long. Every CD8+ subset sample held a few hundred thousand flow-sorted cells, done in triplicate. The sequenced material came from memory CD8+ T cells from blood. The sequence came from a human donor in good health. Some clones in this sample may be carry-over from other donors' samples. The rearrangement links TRBV15 to TRBJ2-3. The CDR3 reads CATSRDEGYTDTQYF.